These 23 T cell receptor beta chains share one sample of origin, sequenced in a study of neurological immune-mediated disorders. Each CDR3 protein gets one entry after TCRdb re-called the 5' RACE reads with MiXCR. The table has fewer than 30,000 distinct CDR3 sequences, around 20% seen once. Sequences were obtained from PBMCs. The receptors stem from a woman aged 60-75 years in good health.

This clonotype was detected many times. One end of the junction varies from germline; a read error may be responsible. The chain recombines TRBV14 with TRBJ2-1, with 14 bases identical to TRBD2. This CDR3 spans 20 amino acids. Per germline, CDR1 SGHDN and CDR2 FVKESK. This chain's CDR3 is CASSEDPLTSGRAGRNEQFF. In DNA form, the CDR3 reads TGTGCCAGCAGCGAAGACCCCCTGACTAGCGGGAGGGCCGGTAGGAATGAGCAGTTCTTC.

This clonotype was counted at least ten times. The rearrangement joins TRBV7-8 to TRBJ2-1; 7 bases line up with TRBD2. CDR1 is SGHVS and CDR2 is FQNEAQ in the germline V gene. With V trimmed by 1 base and J by 0 bases, 9 bases remained unmatched. This CDR3 comprises 18 residues. The DNA of the CDR3 is TGTGCCAGCAGCTTAGTACCTCGGGGGGTAAGCTCCTACAATGAGCAGTTCTTC. This encodes CASSLVPRGVSSYNEQFF.

As regards this clonotype: A much larger clone lies one base from this, so it may be a read error. V usage is TRBV6-5 and J usage is TRBJ2-1, with 7 bases that match TRBD2. Germline V gene data show CDR1 as MNHEY and CDR2 as SVGAGI. CDR3 size: 15 residues. CDR3 loop: CASKDGASGRNEQIF. CDR3 coding DNA: TGTGCCAGTAAAGACGGGGCTAGCGGAAGAAATGAGCAGATCTTC.

This clonotype was seen ten or more times. This chain connects TRBV7-2 to TRBJ1-6; D gene uncertain. From germline, CDR1 is SGHTA and CDR2 FQGNSA. V was pared by 2 bases and J by 0 bases, with 5 bases between. The CDR3 spans 15 residues. CDR3 protein: CASSLSSSYNSPLHF. DNA for the CDR3: TGTGCCAGCAGCTTAAGCAGCTCCTATAATTCACCCCTCCACTTT.

This sequence joins TRBV2 and TRBJ1-5, with unresolved D. The CDR3 totals 15 residues. Germline-derived CDR1 and CDR2 are SNHLY and FYNNEI. V gave up 6 bases and J gave up 5 bases, with 17 bases separating them. In nucleotides, the CDR3 is TGTGCCAGCAGAGTCGACACCTCAACATATCAGCCCCAGCATTTT. It is translated as CASRVDTSTYQPQHF.

This clonotype was observed many times. This sequence joins TRBV5-1 and TRBJ2-5, with D possibly called TRBD1 or TRBD2 (5 bases each). CDR1 is SGHRS and CDR2 is YFSETQ in the germline V gene. The germline V and J ends were trimmed by 3 bases and 4 bases, with 13 bases remaining between them. The CDR3 consists of 14 residues. CDR3 residues: CASSSGTAAETQYF. CDR3 nucleotides: TGCGCCAGCAGCTCCGGGACGGCGGCAGAGACCCAGTACTTC.

This clonotype was counted ten times or more. The V and J genes are TRBV20-1 and TRBJ2-2; tentative D call: TRBD2 (6 bases). The CDR3 contains 12 residues. The ends were cut back, 3 bases at V and 5 bases at J, with 7 bases in the middle. Germline lookup yields CDR1 DFQATT and CDR2 SNEGSKA (reference sequence). CDR3 DNA sequence: TGCAGTGCTAGTCGGGGGACCGGGGAGCTGTTTTTT. As protein: CSASRGTGELFF.

This clonotype was counted ten times or more. This chain links TRBV10-3 with TRBJ2-3; 8 positions match TRBD1. Trimming at V came to 5 bases and at J to 3 bases, leaving 7 bases not matched to a gene. The germline CDR1 and CDR2 sequences are ENHRY and SYGVKD. This CDR3 is 15 amino acids long. For the CDR3, the DNA is TGTGCCATCAGTACCGCAGGGGGCAGGACAGATACGCAGTATTTT. Translating gives CAISTAGGRTDTQYF.

This clonotype was observed many times. The DNA for the CDR3 is TGCAGTGCTAGCCGGACTAGCGGGACCTACGAGCAGTACTTC. Its protein is CSASRTSGTYEQYF. V gene TRBV20-1 combines with J gene TRBJ2-7; 12 bases line up with TRBD2. The trim removed 3 bases at V and 2 bases at J, leaving 2 bases unmatched. This CDR3 region has 14 residues. Germline V gene sequence: CDR1 DFQATT, CDR2 SNEGSKA (reference sequence).

The genes are TRBV10-3 and TRBJ2-5; D gene unclear. Per the germline V gene, CDR1 is ENHRY and CDR2 is SYGVKD. This CDR3 is 12 amino acids long. Trimming removed 6 bases at V and 4 bases at J, with 9 bases between. The CDR3 loop reads CAIREELETQYF. DNA for the CDR3: TGTGCCATCAGAGAGGAGCTAGAGACCCAGTACTTC.

This clonotype was recorded at least ten times. The chain uses TRBV6-5 and TRBJ1-4; D unresolved. Trimming removed 0 bases at V and 8 bases at J, with 13 bases between. The CDR3 loop spans 15 amino acids. Germline V gene sequence: CDR1 MNHEY, CDR2 SVGAGI. This CDR3 reads CASSYSTVPEEKLFF. The CDR3 DNA follows: TGTGCCAGCAGTTACTCTACCGTCCCCGAGGAAAAACTGTTTTTT.

As concerns this clonotype: This may arise from a read error, as a much more abundant clone is one base away. The rearrangement uses TRBV7-9 and TRBJ1-2; tentative D call: TRBD1 (6 bases). V was shortened by 6 bases and J by 3 bases, with 8 bases between the two germline ends. CDR1 and CDR2 from the germline V gene are SEHNR and FQNEAQ (reference sequence). This CDR3 has 12 residues. DNA of the CDR3: TGTGCCAGCAGGGGGGCGGACTATGGCTACACCTTC. This gives the protein CASRGADYGYTF.

In this sample, this clonotype turned up many times. CDR3 DNA sequence: TGTGCCAGCAGCTTACAGGGTTTTGGGAATCAGCCCCAGCATTTT. This codes for CASSLQGFGNQPQHF. V and J are TRBV6-6 and TRBJ1-5; TRBD1 might be the D (6 bases). The CDR3 contains 15 residues. Germline V CDR1 and CDR2: MNHNY, SVGAGI (reference sequence). Trimming stripped 6 bases from V and 4 bases from J, with 16 bases between.

This clonotype was observed many times. This rearrangement joins TRBV5-6 to TRBJ1-2; 7 bases agree with TRBD1. The CDR3 sequence is 17 residues long. Trimming removed 0 bases from V and 6 bases from J; junction bases left unmatched: 14. Germline V gene data show CDR1 as SGHDT and CDR2 as YYEEEE. The CDR3, as DNA: TGTGCCAGCAGCTTGGAATACCCCACAGGGGAGGCGAATGGCTACACCTTC. Translated: CASSLEYPTGEANGYTF.

The V call is TRBV20-1, the J call TRBJ2-3, with unresolved D. With 6 bases removed from V and 6 bases from J, the gap between germline ends came to 10 bases. Germline V gives CDR1 DFQATT, CDR2 SNEGSKA (reference sequence). The length of the CDR3 is 11 residues. The CDR3 reads CSAIFRDTQYF. CDR3 in DNA: TGCAGTGCGATCTTCCGTGATACGCAGTATTTT.

The chain links TRBV2 to TRBJ2-3; 8 bases are a match to TRBD1. The J segment lost 12 bases and the V segment lost 6 bases, leaving 11 bases of the junction unmatched. CDR1 is SNHLY and CDR2 is FYNNEI in the germline V gene. The CDR3 totals 13 residues. CDR3 sequence reads: CASRGTDRVYQYF. CDR3 DNA sequence: TGTGCCAGCAGGGGGACGGACAGGGTTTATCAGTATTTT.

This clonotype was observed at least ten times. The J gene is TRBJ1-5, the V gene TRBV28; no clear D. The V end was cut by 5 bases, the J end by 3 bases, with 8 bases between. Germline V gives CDR1 MDHEN, CDR2 SYDVKM. This CDR3 spans 13 amino acids. CDR3 sequence: CASSRQINQPQHF. CDR3 bases: TGTGCCAGCAGTAGACAAATCAATCAGCCCCAGCATTTT.

This clonotype was seen repeatedly, ten times or more. The J gene is TRBJ2-7, the V gene TRBV25-1, with TRBD1 matching 7 bases. J lost 3 bases, V lost 3 bases, and 8 bases had no gene match. CDR1 and CDR2 from the germline V gene are MGHDK and SYGVNS. This CDR3 spans 15 amino acids. The CDR3 region is CASSELGQAVYEQYF. The CDR3 DNA is TGTGCCAGCAGTGAGTTAGGACAGGCGGTCTACGAGCAGTACTTC.

This clonotype was counted at least ten times. In nucleotides, the CDR3 is TGCAGTGCTAGAGGACAGGGTGGCGAGACCCAGTACTTC. Translating gives CSARGQGGETQYF. The chain joins TRBV20-1 to TRBJ2-5, with TRBD1 matching 7 bases. The trim removed 1 base at V and 5 bases at J, leaving 4 bases unmatched. Germline V lookup: CDR1 DFQATT, CDR2 SNEGSKA (reference sequence). CDR3 size: 13 residues.

This clonotype came up many times. This chain links TRBV4-3 with TRBJ1-4; D perhaps matches TRBD1 (5 bases). Trimming left V 0 bases short and J 8 bases short, with 16 bases between. CDR3 length: 16 amino acids. Germline CDR1 is LGHNA and CDR2 is YSLEER. As DNA, the CDR3 is TGCGCCAGCAGCCAAGAAGTGTGGGGCGCTTACGAAAAACTGTTTTTT. This codes for CASSQEVWGAYEKLFF.

At least ten counts were recorded for this clonotype. V usage is TRBV7-8 and J usage is TRBJ1-1; 10 bases fit TRBD1. The V and J ends lost 7 bases and 4 bases, in that order; junction bases with no gene match: 6. Germline assignment: CDR1 SGHVS and CDR2 FQNEAQ. The CDR3 runs to 14 residues. CDR3 protein: CASTRTGGSTEAFF. Written as DNA, the CDR3 is TGTGCCAGCACCCGGACAGGGGGTAGCACTGAAGCTTTCTTT. Looking up the rest from reference TRBV7-8 and TRBJ1-1 gives the full variable domain: GAGVSQSPRYKVAKRGQDVALRCDPISGHVSLFWYQQALGQGPEFLTYFQNEAQLDKSGLPSDRFFAERPEGSVSTLKIQRTQQEDSAVYLCASTRTGGSTEAFFGQGTRLTVV.

This clonotype was detected many times. The chain is built from TRBV20-1 and TRBJ2-7; a weak D match, TRBD1 (5 bases). The CDR3 totals 12 residues. Per germline, CDR1 DFQATT and CDR2 SNEGSKA (reference sequence). V lost 3 bases to trimming and J lost 6 bases, with 12 bases between them. The CDR3 region has the DNA TGCAGTGCTAGTGGTACAGGTCGCGAGCAGTACTTC. This encodes CSASGTGREQYF.

This clonotype qualifies as medium-sized. V is TRBV5-1 and J is TRBJ2-7, with TRBD1 matching 8 bases. Germline values: CDR1 SGHRS, CDR2 YFSETQ. The V segment lost 4 bases and the J segment 3 bases; nucleotides outside the gene matches: 3. The CDR3 contains 13 residues. The CDR3 DNA is TGCGCCAGCAGCAGGGACAGGAACTACGAGCAGTACTTC. This encodes CASSRDRNYEQYF.